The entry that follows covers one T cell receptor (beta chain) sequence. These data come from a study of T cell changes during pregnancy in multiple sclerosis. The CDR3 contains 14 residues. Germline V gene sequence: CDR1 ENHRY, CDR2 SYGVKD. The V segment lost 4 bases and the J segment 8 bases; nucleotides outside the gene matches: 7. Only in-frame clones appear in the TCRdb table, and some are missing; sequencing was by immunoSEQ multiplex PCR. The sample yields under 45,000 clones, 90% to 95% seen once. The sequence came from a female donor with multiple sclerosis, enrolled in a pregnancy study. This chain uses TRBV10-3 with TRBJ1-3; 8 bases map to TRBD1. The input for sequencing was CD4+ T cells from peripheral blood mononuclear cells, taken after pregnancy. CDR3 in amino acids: CAISAQGVGDTIYF. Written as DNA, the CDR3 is TGTGCCATCAGTGCACAGGGGGTAGGTGACACCATATATTTT.